The present T cell receptor beta chain was sequenced within a study of CD8 T cells in ankylosing spondylitis. MiXCR, run by TCRdb on the 5' RACE reads, gives a single entry per CDR3 protein. The sample has 200,000 or so distinct CDR3 sequences; around 13% are singletons. This clonotype was recorded at least ten times. No antigen is known for it. Study-level results: Existing reports had already noted some motif variants in reactive arthritis synovial fluid and blood. Fewer than 10 highly homologous variants formed a TCR beta motif that appeared characteristic of ankylosing spondylitis blood.

This CDR3 comprises 12 residues. Germline loops: CDR1 DFQATT, CDR2 SNEGSKA (reference sequence). V gave up 5 bases and J gave up 2 bases; unmatched junction bases: 3. The rearrangement joins TRBV20-1 to TRBJ2-7; 7 nucleotides match TRBD2. Sequencing was carried out using blood, either unsorted or a sorted T cell fraction (not recorded which). This receptor was identified in a female donor with ankylosing spondylitis or in good health (not recorded which). Here the CDR3 DNA reads TGCAGTGCTCCTAGCGGTACCTACGAGCAGTACTTC. Protein sequence: CSAPSGTYEQYF.